The clone carrying this TCR beta chain was seen only a few times. The data were obtained in a study of blood T cell repertoires in COVID-19. Whole-study context: The samples span acute and convalescent COVID-19 from the United States, Italy and Spain. T cells, B-cell-depleted T cells, or PBMCs supplied cDNA or gDNA.

V lost 9 bases, J lost 11 bases, and 20 bases lay in between. Germline V gene data show CDR1 as SNHLY and CDR2 as FYNNEI. CDR3 length equals 14 residues. The authors' processing: Reference gene primer amplification gave estimated nucleated cell counts. The table came from immunoSEQ multiplex PCR; TCRdb's copy has only in-frame clones and leaves some out. The V and J calls and clone size are taken from that table; D and trimming were inferred from the DNA. This table has about 100,000 clones, about 90% appearing once. Source material: peripheral blood. The chain combines TRBV2 with TRBJ1-6; D might be TRBD1 (5 bases). The receptor comes from a human donor with active COVID-19. The donor label of this sample is uncertain. The CDR3, as DNA: TGTGCCAGTGGAAGCGGGATCCGGGGCCCACCCCTCCACTTT. This translates into CASGSGIRGPPLHF.